This paragraph covers one T cell receptor (beta chain) sequence. The sample originates from a study of blood T cell repertoires in COVID-19. As for the study in general: Material from acute and convalescent COVID-19 was sourced from the United States, Italy and Spain.

In the authors' workflow: The assay estimated nucleated cells by amplifying reference gene primers. Profiled with immunoSEQ multiplex PCR; TCRdb holds only in-frame clones, not every one. That table gives V, J and clone size, and the DNA gave D and trimming. The sample shows tens of thousands of clones, about 92% of them seen only once. Trimming stripped 5 bases from V and 4 bases from J, with 14 bases between. This CDR3 contains 14 residues. CDR1 is SGHVS, CDR2 FQNEAQ, per germline. A Seattle source enrolled patients during active infection and followed them longitudinally. The chain is built from TRBV7-8 and TRBJ2-5; possibly TRBD2 for D (6 bases). This receptor was obtained from a woman between 70 and 85 years old with COVID-19, enrolled during active disease. Sequencing used peripheral blood. The DNA for the CDR3 is TGTGCCAGCAGCCTACGGAGGGTTTTAGAGACCCAGTACTTC. Its translation is CASSLRRVLETQYF.